In this sample, the clone carrying this T cell receptor (beta chain) turned up once. Germline-derived CDR1 and CDR2 are SGHAT and FQNNGV. The V segment lost 1 base and the J segment 8 bases; nucleotides outside the gene matches: 2. This CDR3 comprises 14 residues. This specimen comes from a study of cytomegalovirus exposure and HLA in healthy donors. Primers for the PCR totalled 60 Vbeta and 13 Jbeta. Clones were sequenced by immunoSEQ multiplex PCR, and TCRdb holds only the in-frame ones, with some missing. The sample has tens of thousands of clones; roughly 78% are singletons. The TCR originated in a male donor in good health and CMV-seropositive. The rearrangement uses TRBV11-2 and TRBJ1-6; TRBD1 matches at 7 bases. Sequencing used PBMCs. CDR3 DNA: TGTGCCAGCAGCTTAGGGACAGGCGATTCACCCCTCCACTTT. Translated: CASSLGTGDSPLHF.